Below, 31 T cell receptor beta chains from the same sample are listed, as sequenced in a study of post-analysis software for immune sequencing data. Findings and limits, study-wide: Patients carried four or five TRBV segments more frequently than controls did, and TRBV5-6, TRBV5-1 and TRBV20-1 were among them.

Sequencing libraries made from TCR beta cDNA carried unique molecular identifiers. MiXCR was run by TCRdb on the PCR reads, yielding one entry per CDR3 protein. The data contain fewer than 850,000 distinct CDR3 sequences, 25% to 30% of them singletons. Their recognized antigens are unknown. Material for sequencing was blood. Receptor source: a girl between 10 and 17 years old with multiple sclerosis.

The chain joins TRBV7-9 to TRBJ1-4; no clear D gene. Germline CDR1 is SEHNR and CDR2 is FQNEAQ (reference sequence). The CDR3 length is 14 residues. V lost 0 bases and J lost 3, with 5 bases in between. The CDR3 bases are TGTGCCAGCAGCTTAGCGGCCTCTAATGAAAAACTGTTTTTT. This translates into CASSLAASNEKLFF.

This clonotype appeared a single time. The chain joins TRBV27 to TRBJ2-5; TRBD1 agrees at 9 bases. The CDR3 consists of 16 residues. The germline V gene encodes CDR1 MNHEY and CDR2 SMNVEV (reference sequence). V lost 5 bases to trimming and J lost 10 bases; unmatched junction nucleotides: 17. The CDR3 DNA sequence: TGTGCCAGCAGTGAGGCTCGAACAGGGGGCTTCCGAGACCAGTACTTC. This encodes CASSEARTGGFRDQYF.

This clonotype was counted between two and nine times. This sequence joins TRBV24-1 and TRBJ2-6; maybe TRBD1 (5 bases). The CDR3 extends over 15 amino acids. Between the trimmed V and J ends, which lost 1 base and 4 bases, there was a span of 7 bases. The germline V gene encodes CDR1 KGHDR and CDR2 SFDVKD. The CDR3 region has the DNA TGTGCCACCAGTGATTTAAGGACAGGGGCCAACGTCCTGACTTTC. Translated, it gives CATSDLRTGANVLTF.

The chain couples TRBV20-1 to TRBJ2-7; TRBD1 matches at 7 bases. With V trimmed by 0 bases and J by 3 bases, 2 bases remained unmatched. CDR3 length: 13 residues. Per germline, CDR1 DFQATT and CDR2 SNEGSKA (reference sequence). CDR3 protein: CSAREAGGYEQYF. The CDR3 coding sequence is TGCAGTGCTAGAGAGGCAGGGGGCTACGAGCAGTACTTC.

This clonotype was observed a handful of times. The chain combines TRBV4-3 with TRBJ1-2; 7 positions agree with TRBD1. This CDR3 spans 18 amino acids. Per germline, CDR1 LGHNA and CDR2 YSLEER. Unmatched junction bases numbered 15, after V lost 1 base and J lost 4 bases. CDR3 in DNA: TGCGCCAGCAGCCAAGCACCAGCGGGAGGGGCAGGGGGCTATGGCTACACCTTC. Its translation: CASSQAPAGGAGGYGYTF.

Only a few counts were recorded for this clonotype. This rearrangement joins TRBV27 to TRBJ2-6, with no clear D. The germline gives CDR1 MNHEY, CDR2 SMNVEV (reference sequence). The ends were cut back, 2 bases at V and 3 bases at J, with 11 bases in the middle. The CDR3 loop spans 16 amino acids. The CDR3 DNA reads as TGTGCCAGCAGTTTAAGGGCCTGGAATGGGGCCAACGTCCTGACTTTC. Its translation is CASSLRAWNGANVLTF.

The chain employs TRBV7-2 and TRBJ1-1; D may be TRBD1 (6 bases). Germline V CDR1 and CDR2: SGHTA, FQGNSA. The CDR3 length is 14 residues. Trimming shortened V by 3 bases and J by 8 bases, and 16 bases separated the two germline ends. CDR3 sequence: CASSFPGTLGEAFF. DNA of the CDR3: TGTGCCAGCAGCTTCCCCGGGACACTTGGCGAAGCTTTCTTT.

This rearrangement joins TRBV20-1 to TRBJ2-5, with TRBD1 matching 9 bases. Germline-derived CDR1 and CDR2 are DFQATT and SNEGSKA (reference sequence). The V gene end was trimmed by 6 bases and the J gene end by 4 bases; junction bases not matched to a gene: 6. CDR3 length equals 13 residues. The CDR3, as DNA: TGCAGTGCGGGGGACAGGGAGGGAGAGACCCAGTACTTC. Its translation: CSAGDREGETQYF.

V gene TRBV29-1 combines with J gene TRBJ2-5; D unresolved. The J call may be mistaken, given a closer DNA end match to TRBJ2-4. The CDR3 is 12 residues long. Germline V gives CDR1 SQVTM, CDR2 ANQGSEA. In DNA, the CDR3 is TGCAGCGTTGACATAGCCAAAAACATTCAGTACTTC. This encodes CSVDIAKNIQYF.

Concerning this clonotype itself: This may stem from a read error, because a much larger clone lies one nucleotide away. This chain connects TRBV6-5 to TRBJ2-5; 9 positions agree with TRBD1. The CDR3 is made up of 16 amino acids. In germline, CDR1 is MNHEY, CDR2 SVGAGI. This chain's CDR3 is CASSYSLTGGQDTQYF. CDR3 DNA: TGTGCCAGCAGTTACTCCTTGACAGGGGGACAAGATACCCAGTACTTC.

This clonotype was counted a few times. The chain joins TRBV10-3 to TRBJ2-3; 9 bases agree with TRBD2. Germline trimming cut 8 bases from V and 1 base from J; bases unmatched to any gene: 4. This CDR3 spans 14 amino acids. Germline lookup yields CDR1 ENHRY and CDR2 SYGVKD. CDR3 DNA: TGTGCCATCGGCCTAGCGGGGCGCACAGATACGCAGTATTTT. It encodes CAIGLAGRTDTQYF.

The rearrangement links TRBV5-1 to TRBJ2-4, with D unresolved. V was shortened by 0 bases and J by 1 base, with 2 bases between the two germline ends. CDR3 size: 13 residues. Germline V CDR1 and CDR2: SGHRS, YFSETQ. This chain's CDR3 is CASSLAAKNIQYF. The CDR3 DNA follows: TGCGCCAGCAGCTTGGCCGCCAAAAACATTCAGTACTTC.

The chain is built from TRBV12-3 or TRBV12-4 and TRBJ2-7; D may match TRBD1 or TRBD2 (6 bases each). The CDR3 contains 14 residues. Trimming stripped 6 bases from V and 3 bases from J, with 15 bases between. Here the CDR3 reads CASSLSGGDYEQYF. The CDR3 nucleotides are TGTGCCAGCAGCCTTTCCGGGGGCGACTACGAGCAGTACTTC.

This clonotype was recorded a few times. CDR3 protein: CASSQDWSEETQYF. The CDR3 DNA reads TGTGCCAGCAGCCAAGATTGGTCCGAGGAGACCCAGTACTTC. The genes are TRBV14 and TRBJ2-5; no clear D gene. CDR3 size: 14 residues. The V gene's germline CDR1 is SGHDN and CDR2 FVKESK. Trimming took off 0 bases at V and 5 bases at J, with 10 bases between the two ends.

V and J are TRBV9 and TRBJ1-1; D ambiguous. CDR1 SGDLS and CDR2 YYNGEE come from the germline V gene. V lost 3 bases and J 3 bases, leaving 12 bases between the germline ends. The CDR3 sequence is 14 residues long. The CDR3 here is CASSELLVDTEAFF. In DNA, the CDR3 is TGTGCCAGCAGCGAATTACTGGTGGACACTGAAGCTTTCTTT.

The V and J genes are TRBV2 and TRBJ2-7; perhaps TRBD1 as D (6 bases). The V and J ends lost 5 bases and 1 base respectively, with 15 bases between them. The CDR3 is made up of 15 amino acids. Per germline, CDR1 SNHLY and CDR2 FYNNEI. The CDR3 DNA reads TGTGCCAGCAGTCCTCCAGGGGAACGTTCCTACGAGCAGTACTTC. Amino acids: CASSPPGERSYEQYF.

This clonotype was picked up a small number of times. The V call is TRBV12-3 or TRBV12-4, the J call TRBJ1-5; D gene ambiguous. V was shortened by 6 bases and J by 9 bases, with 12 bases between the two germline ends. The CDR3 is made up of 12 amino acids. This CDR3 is CASSLHVPPQHF. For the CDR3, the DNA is TGTGCCAGCAGCCTACATGTCCCGCCCCAGCATTTT.

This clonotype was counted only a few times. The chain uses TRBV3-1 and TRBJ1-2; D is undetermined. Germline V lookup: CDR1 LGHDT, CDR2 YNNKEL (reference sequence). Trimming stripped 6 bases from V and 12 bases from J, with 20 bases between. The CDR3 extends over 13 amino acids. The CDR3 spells CASSTVHDDPHTF. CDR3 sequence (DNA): TGTGCCAGCAGTACCGTTCATGATGATCCCCACACCTTC.

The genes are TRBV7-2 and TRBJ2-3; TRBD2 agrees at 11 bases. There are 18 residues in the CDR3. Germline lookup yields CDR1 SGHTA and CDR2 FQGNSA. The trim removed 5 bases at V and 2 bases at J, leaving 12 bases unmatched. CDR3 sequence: CASSLSNLAGGTTDTQYF. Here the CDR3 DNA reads TGTGCCAGCAGCCTCTCGAACCTAGCGGGGGGTACCACAGATACGCAGTATTTT.

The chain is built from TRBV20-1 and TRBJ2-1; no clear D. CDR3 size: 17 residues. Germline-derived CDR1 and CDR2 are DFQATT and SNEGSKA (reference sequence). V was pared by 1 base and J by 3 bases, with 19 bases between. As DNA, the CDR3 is TGCAGTGCTAGAGTCCCGCCAGGACCTGGTTACTACAATGAGCAGTTCTTC. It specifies CSARVPPGPGYYNEQFF.

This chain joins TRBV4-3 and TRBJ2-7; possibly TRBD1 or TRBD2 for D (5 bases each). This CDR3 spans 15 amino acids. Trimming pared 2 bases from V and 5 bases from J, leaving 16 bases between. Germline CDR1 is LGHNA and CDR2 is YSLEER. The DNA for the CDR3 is TGCGCCAGCAGCCAATCGGCCAGGGCCGGGAACGAGCAGTACTTC. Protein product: CASSQSARAGNEQYF.

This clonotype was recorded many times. The CDR3 is CSVAGTSGAYEQYF. The DNA for the CDR3 is TGCAGCGTCGCCGGGACTAGCGGGGCGTACGAGCAGTACTTC. This chain joins TRBV29-1 and TRBJ2-5, with TRBD2 matching over 13 bases. TRBJ2-7 explains the end of the DNA better; the J call may be wrong. The V gene's germline CDR1 is SQVTM and CDR2 ANQGSEA. This CDR3 region has 14 residues.

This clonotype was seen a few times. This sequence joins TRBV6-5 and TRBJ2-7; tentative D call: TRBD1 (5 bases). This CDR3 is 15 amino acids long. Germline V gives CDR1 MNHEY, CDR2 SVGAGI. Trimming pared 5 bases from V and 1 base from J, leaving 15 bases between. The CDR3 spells CASSPHPTDSYEQYF. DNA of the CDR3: TGTGCCAGCAGTCCCCACCCGACAGATTCCTACGAGCAGTACTTC.

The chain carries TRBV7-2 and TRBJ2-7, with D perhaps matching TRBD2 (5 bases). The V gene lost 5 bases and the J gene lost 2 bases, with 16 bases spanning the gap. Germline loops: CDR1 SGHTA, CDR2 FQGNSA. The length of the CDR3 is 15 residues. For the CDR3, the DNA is TGTGCCAGCAGCAGAAGGAGGTCATCAGCCTACGAGCAGTACTTC. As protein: CASSRRRSSAYEQYF.

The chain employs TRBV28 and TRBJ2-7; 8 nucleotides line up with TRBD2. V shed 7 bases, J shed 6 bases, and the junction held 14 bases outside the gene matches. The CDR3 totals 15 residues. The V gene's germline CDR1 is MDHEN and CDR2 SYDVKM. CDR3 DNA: TGTGCCAGCAACACGCCGGGACTAGTCCGTCCCGAGCAGTACTTC. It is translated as CASNTPGLVRPEQYF.

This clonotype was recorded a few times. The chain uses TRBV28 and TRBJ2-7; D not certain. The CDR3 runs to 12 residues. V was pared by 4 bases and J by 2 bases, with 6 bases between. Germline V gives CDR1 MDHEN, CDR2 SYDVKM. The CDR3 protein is CASSSETYEQYF. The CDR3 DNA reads TGTGCCAGCAGTTCGGAAACCTACGAGCAGTACTTC.

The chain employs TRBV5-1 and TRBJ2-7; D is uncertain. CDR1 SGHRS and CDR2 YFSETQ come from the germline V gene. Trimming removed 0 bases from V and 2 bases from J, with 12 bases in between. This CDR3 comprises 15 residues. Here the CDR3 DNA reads TGCGCCAGCAGCTTGGTGGGCAGTAAAACCTACGAGCAGTACTTC. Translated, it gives CASSLVGSKTYEQYF.

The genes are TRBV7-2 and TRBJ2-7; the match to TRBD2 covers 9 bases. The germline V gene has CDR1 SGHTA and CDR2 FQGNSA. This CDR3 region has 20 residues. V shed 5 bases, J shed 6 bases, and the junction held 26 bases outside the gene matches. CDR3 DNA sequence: TGTGCCAGCAGCCGCCCCTCGGGGGGGACTAGCAGGAGTATTTCGCGCGAGCAGTACTTC. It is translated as CASSRPSGGTSRSISREQYF.

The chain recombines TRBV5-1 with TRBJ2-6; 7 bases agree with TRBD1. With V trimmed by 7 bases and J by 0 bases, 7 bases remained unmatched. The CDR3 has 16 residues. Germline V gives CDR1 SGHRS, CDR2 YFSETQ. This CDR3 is CASGGQVLSGANVLTF. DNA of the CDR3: TGCGCCAGCGGAGGACAGGTGCTCTCTGGGGCCAACGTCCTGACTTTC.

DNA for the CDR3: TGTGCCAGCAGTTATACGATGGAGACTGCTCCCGGATACAATGAGCAGTACTTC. This encodes CASSYTMETAPGYNEQYF. The chain joins TRBV6-2 or TRBV6-3 to TRBJ2-1; no reliable D call. The DNA matches TRBJ2-7 better at its end, which makes the J call doubtful. The CDR3 spans 18 residues. Germline V CDR1 and CDR2: MNHEY, SVGEGT.

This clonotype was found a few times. CDR3 nucleotides: TGTGCCAGCACCCACGGGGGCGGGGGGTATGAGCAGTTCTTC. Protein: CASTHGGGGYEQFF. J is TRBJ2-1 and V is TRBV5-5, with 8 nucleotides matching TRBD2. The germline CDR1 and CDR2 sequences are SGHKS and YYEKEE (reference sequence). V lost 6 bases and J lost 8; bases outside the gene matches: 10. There are 14 residues in the CDR3.